The clone carrying this TCR beta chain showed up just a few times. These data come from a study of T-cell reconstitution after alpha-beta-depleted transplantation in children. V was clipped by 5 bases and J by 3 bases, with 16 bases between them. CDR3 length equals 16 residues. Germline CDR1 reads SGHVS; CDR2 reads FNYEAQ. This sample's TCRbeta library carried unique molecular identifier barcodes. TCRdb ran MiXCR on the PCR reads and lists one entry per CDR3 protein. The sample carries roughly 220,000 distinct CDR3 sequences, 9.7% recorded once. This TCR was sampled from a human donor who donated a stem cell graft to a child with SCID. The sequenced sample was PBMCs from the stem cell graft donor, obtained from the stem cell graft. The rearrangement uses TRBV7-6 and TRBJ1-4; no definite D call. The CDR3 is CASSQDPRLSNEKLFF. The CDR3 DNA reads TGTGCCAGCAGCCAGGACCCGCGATTGTCTAATGAAAAACTGTTTTTT.